This record looks at one TCR beta chain sequence and its context. The data were obtained in a study of blood T cell repertoires in COVID-19. On the study more broadly: Samples of COVID-19 (acute and convalescent) were obtained from the United States, Italy and Spain. Nucleic acid was either cDNA or gDNA, and it came from T cells, B-cell-depleted T cells, or PBMCs.

Per the original data handling: Nucleated cell number was recorded as an estimate derived from reference gene primer amplification. Assay used: immunoSEQ multiplex PCR; TCRdb lists only in-frame clones, some missing. The D gene and trimming were derived from the DNA, and the V and J assignments and clone size from that table. The data show 72,000 or so clones, roughly 81% seen once. Germline CDR1 is SNHLY and CDR2 is FYNNEI. Deletions cut 6 bases from V and 11 bases from J, with 11 bases between. The CDR3 is 11 residues long. Sequences were obtained from peripheral blood. The receptor was isolated from a human donor in a cohort sampled during active COVID-19. This chain joins TRBV2 and TRBJ2-4; no definite D call. The CDR3 sequence: CASSPAPVQYF. In nucleotides, the CDR3 is TGTGCCAGCAGCCCCGCCCCGGTTCAGTACTTC.